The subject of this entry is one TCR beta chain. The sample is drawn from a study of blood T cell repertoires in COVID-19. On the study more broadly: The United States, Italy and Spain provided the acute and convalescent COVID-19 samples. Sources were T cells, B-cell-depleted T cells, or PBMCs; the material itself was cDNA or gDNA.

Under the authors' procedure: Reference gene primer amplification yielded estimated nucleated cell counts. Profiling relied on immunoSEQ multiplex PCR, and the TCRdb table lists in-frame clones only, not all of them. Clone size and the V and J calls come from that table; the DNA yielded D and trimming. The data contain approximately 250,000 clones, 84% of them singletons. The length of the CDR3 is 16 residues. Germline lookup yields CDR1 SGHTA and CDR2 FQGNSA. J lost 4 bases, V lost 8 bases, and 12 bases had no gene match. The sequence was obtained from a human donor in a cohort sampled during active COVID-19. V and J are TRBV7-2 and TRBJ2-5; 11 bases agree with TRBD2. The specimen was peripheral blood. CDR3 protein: CASPLELAGGRETQYF. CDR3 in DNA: TGTGCCAGCCCACTAGAGCTAGCGGGAGGTAGAGAGACCCAGTACTTC.